Included here is one T cell receptor beta chain sequence, with context. Its antigen is unknown. No much larger clonotype is one base removed from it; base qualities were not supplied. The library was produced with PCR. TCRdb names Illumina HiSeq 2500 as the instrument used. TCR libraries were prepared with molecular barcoding, using unique molecular identifiers to normalize TCRbeta repertoire quantification. TCRdb trimmed public reads at Q25 via fastp, called clones via MiXCR and kept in-frame beta chains. Identical CDR3 proteins give one entry, which carries the most common genes and DNA. The sample data list hundreds of thousands of distinct CDR3 sequences, and 15% to 20% of these were observed just once. 25% to 35% of the sample rests with the top ten. The CDR3 measures 16 amino acids from cysteine to phenylalanine. The DNA shown is the 48-base CDR3, in frame from base 1. V is trimmed back by 5 bases and J by 4 bases, and the junction contains 10 bases that no gene match accounts for. The germline V gene supplies CDR1 MNHEY and CDR2 SVGAGI.

This sample is part of a study of T-cell reconstitution after alpha-beta-depleted transplantation in children (dated by TCRdb to the mid-2010s). About the study as a whole: The study quantitatively tracked T-cell immune reconstitution after TCRalphabeta/CD19-depleted allogeneic hematopoietic cell transplantation in children using TCR repertoire profiling.

The sample's treatment or condition label, in plain terms: allogeneic hematopoietic cell transplantation with graft depleted of TCRalphabeta T cells and CD19 B cells. Transplant recipients were children who received TCRalphabeta/CD19-depleted allogeneic hematopoietic cell grafts. The paper as a whole reports these results and caveats: Apparently early alphabetaT-cell count recovery about two months after transplant reportedly relied on only several hundred rapidly expanded clones derived from non-depleted graft cells. The high TCRbeta diversity at day 60 in some patients was ascribed to recipient T cells and intrathymic progenitors that had survived conditioning. The frequencies of hyperexpanded clones fell over the following months, and after one year, T-cell counts and TCRbeta diversity were mostly attributed to newly produced T cells.

This sequence was found in a boy under two years old who had a stem cell transplant for Wiskott-Aldrich syndrome, so the T cells may come from the graft donor. Specimen: PBMCs, mostly from graft donor cells, collected 360 days after TCRalphabeta/CD19-depleted stem cell transplant. The chain joins TRBV6-5 to TRBJ2-5; the junction holds 10 bases that match TRBD1. The CDR3 reads CASSHYGTGVGETQYF. Here is the DNA: TGTGCCAGCAGTCATTACGGGACAGGGGTAGGAGAGACCCAGTACTTC.